This entry lists 10 T cell receptor beta chains sequenced from one sample in a study of T cell repertoires in cytomegalovirus infection. The antigens for these receptors are not known. One entry per CDR3 protein results from TCRdb running MiXCR on the reads. In the table there are fewer than 1,000,000 distinct CDR3 sequences, 31% of which are singletons. The source material was cultured CD8+ T cells from PBMCs, sampled from culture after CMV antigen stimulation. The receptors were gathered from a human donor in good health (CMV status not recorded). Some clones in this sample may be carry-over from other donors' samples.

This clonotype was picked up a small number of times. The V call is TRBV4-3, the J call TRBJ1-2; TRBD1 might be the D (6 bases). The germline V gene has CDR1 LGHNA and CDR2 YSLEER. The CDR3 length is 15 residues. The V and J ends lost 0 bases and 6 bases respectively, with 14 bases between them. The CDR3 DNA reads as TGCGCCAGCAGCCAAGACGGATGGGGGGCAGATGGCTACACCTTC. Translating it yields CASSQDGWGADGYTF.

This clonotype was seen ten or more times. The chain combines TRBV7-6 with TRBJ2-7; the match to TRBD1 covers 9 bases. Germline CDR1 is SGHVS and CDR2 is FNYEAQ. The CDR3 extends over 14 amino acids. With V trimmed by 5 bases and J by 4 bases, 6 bases remained unmatched. CDR3 bases: TGTGCCAGCAGCCTCGGACAGGGGAAATACGAGCAGTACTTC. Translated: CASSLGQGKYEQYF.

This clonotype was detected a few times. The chain links TRBV7-2 to TRBJ2-2; TRBD2 matches 10 bases. The CDR3 spans 15 residues. Germline CDR1 SGHTA, CDR2 FQGNSA. Trimming took 4 bases from V and 6 from J; bases not matched to a gene: 5. CDR3 sequence (DNA): TGTGCCAGCAGCTCATGGACTAGCGGCCCCGGGGAGCTGTTTTTT. Translating it yields CASSSWTSGPGELFF. Variable domain in full (rest from reference TRBV7-2 and TRBJ2-2): GAGVSQSPSNKVTEKGKDVELRCDPISGHTALYWYRQSLGQGLEFLIYFQGNSAPDKSGLPSDRFSAERTGGSVSTLTIQRTQQEDSAVYLCASSSWTSGPGELFFGEGSRLTVL.

The table lists this clonotype with a few counts. The J gene is TRBJ2-2, the V gene TRBV6-5, with 7 bases aligning to TRBD2. Germline values: CDR1 MNHEY, CDR2 SVGAGI. The CDR3 loop spans 16 amino acids. V dropped 6 bases and J dropped 1; count of bases not matched to a gene: 8. Here the CDR3 DNA reads TGTGCCAGCAGACCAAACTGGGAGGGGAACACCGGGGAGCTGTTTTTT. Its protein product is CASRPNWEGNTGELFF.

The rearrangement joins TRBV27 to TRBJ2-7, with D possibly TRBD1 on 5 matching bases. V was shortened by 2 bases and J by 7 bases, with 12 bases between the two germline ends. Germline CDR1 reads MNHEY; CDR2 reads SMNVEV (reference sequence). CDR3 length equals 13 residues. The CDR3 is CASSLVAGQEQYV. Written as DNA, the CDR3 is TGTGCCAGCAGTTTAGTGGCAGGGCAGGAGCAGTACGTC.

This clonotype was detected a few times. The chain has TRBV4-3 and TRBJ1-4; TRBD1 might be the D (6 bases). Trimming removed 1 base at V and 8 bases at J, with 14 bases between. Germline CDR1 is LGHNA and CDR2 is YSLEER. This CDR3 spans 15 amino acids. CDR3 sequence reads: CASSQVGGGGEKLFF. CDR3 nucleotides: TGCGCCAGCAGCCAAGTGGGAGGGGGAGGAGAAAAACTGTTTTTT.

This clonotype was seen many times. The V call is TRBV7-8, the J call TRBJ2-2; D ambiguous. Germline V gene lookup returns CDR1 SGHVS and CDR2 FQNEAQ. The CDR3 is 15 amino acids. Trimming removed 5 bases at V and 5 bases at J, with 15 bases between. As DNA, the CDR3 is TGTGCCAGCAGCCCCCCAGGTCTGGGGACCGGGGAGCTGTTTTTT. Residues: CASSPPGLGTGELFF.

This clonotype has just a few counts. The rearrangement joins TRBV6-2 or TRBV6-3 to TRBJ2-7; 9 bases are shared with TRBD1. The CDR3 totals 12 residues. Per the germline V gene, CDR1 is MNHEY and CDR2 is SVGEGT. CDR3 nucleotide sequence: TGTGCAACCTCACAGGGGGCAATTGAGCAGTACGTC. Residues: CATSQGAIEQYV.

This clonotype has only a few counts. The gene calls are TRBV7-9 and TRBJ2-7; 11 bases fit TRBD2. The V and J ends lost 5 bases and 0 bases, in that order; junction bases with no gene match: 9. From germline, CDR1 is SEHNR and CDR2 FQNEAQ (reference sequence). This CDR3 spans 17 amino acids. CDR3 in amino acids: CASSQPSGGSNSYEQYF. In DNA, the CDR3 is TGTGCCAGCAGCCAGCCTAGCGGGGGGTCCAACTCCTACGAGCAGTACTTC.

The V and J genes are TRBV10-3 and TRBJ2-1; the D gene is possibly TRBD2 (7 bases). Germline V gene sequence: CDR1 ENHRY, CDR2 SYGVKD. There are 14 residues in the CDR3. The V and J ends lost 6 bases and 7 bases respectively, with 16 bases between them. In DNA form, the CDR3 reads TGTGCCATCAGGGGGGGGGGCGCAGGGAATGAGCAGTTCTTC. It yields the protein CAIRGGGAGNEQFF.